This section outlines one T cell receptor beta chain sequence together with its context. Its antigen is currently not known. There are no base qualities to consult, and no much larger clone falls within one base. The data derive from a study of cytomegalovirus exposure and HLA in healthy donors (dated by TCRdb to about 2017). Study-wide context: In an earlier analysis of roughly 590 of the donors, 276 Gb of sequence data and 90 million to 120 million unique TCR beta sequences from about 180 million T cells were reported. Approximately 300 gigabases of sequencing data and 70 million to 100 million unique TCR sequences made up an early release that covered around 640 HLA-typed donors. All discovery cohort repertoires had been generated using a single sequencing platform. Donor age, sex, ethnicity and CMV serostatus were compiled together with the repertoire data. A later genetic analysis used genome-wide SNP genotypes for about 60% of the 666 donors, treating that subset as a discovery cohort. The study used immunosequencing to profile the T cell repertoires of around 600 subjects and linked those repertoires to cytomegalovirus serostatus. Typing coverage varied by locus: about 620-630 donors for A, B, C, DRB1 and DQB1; around 560 for DQA1; around 570 for DPA1; about 450 for DPB1. In the later analysis, no new phenotypic data were used to find candidate immune exposures; instead, reliance was placed on TCR beta sequences and their occurrence across donors. An earlier analysis of more than 450 of the donors used high-throughput TCR beta sequencing to judge whether each TCR beta V gene segment behaved as functional or pseudogenic. Class I and class II HLA loci were covered by the typing at four-digit resolution. Along with the approximately 670-subject first cohort, a separate validation cohort of approximately 110 different subjects was used. The genetic ancestry cluster associated with self-reported Caucasian donors included roughly four fifths of the 300 to 450 genotyped donors. To predict cytomegalovirus infection status, the study combined high-throughput TCR immunosequencing, statistical association of individual TCRs with disease status, and machine learning. Five DR-DQ haplotypes were handled as single units for association and clustering because linkage in the cohort was strong. The study was designed to test whether signatures of past pathogen exposure could be identified by cataloging public T cell receptors. To study patterns of TCR occurrence, a later analysis re-analyzed previously published TCR beta repertoires from more than 550 donors and added high-resolution HLA genotyping. Among 398 genotyped donors of the cohort, an average of approximately 240,000 unique TCR beta nucleotide sequences were sequenced per donor, about a sixth of them non-productive.

Receptors were amplified or captured by the immunoSEQ multiplex PCR assay. A mixture of 60 forward primers for TCR Vbeta segments and 13 reverse primers for TCR Jbeta segments was used in the multiplex PCR. A multiplex PCR assay on genomic DNA amplified the CDR3 region of rearranged TCR beta genes. The Illumina HiSeq System was used to sequence the amplified TCR beta libraries as 87-base-pair reads. The original methods were these. A later analysis counted approximately 76 million unique TCR beta chains across the approximately 700 repertoires, and some 12 million of these chains were shared by at least two donors. Raw reads were error-corrected and collapsed into unique sequences with a nearest-neighbor algorithm that merged closely related sequences to remove PCR and sequencing errors. CDR3 sequences were aligned to IMGT reference sequences to assign V, D and J gene segments. For a sequence to be retained, a match of at least six nucleotides to both a V gene segment and a J gene segment was required. A rearrangement was called productive if the CDR3 had no stop codons and remained in frame with V and J, and every other rearrangement was called non-productive. Following IMGT convention, CDR3 was defined as the stretch from the second conserved V-encoded cysteine to the conserved J-encoded phenylalanine. The earlier analysis of roughly 590 of the donors excluded sequences that lacked an unambiguous match to a single V gene segment. In an earlier analysis of a few hundred of the donors, a V segment was called functional when productive rearrangements were above 56.7%, and segregating when the standard deviation between donors exceeded 5%. A statistical classification framework was built for diagnosing cytomegalovirus status from the catalog of TCR beta chain sequences. A later analysis assigned V and J genes by comparing TCR nucleotide sequences with IMGT/GENE-DB human TR gene sequences. In a later analysis, CDR3 sequences and most-parsimonious VDJ recombination scenarios were assigned using the TCRdist pipeline. In a later analysis, each TCR beta chain was defined by its CDR3 amino acid sequence together with its V-gene family, and reads lacking a unique V-gene family were excluded. A later analysis removed several hundred highly shared, low-generation-probability nucleotide sequences to deal with suspected cross-contamination and a sequencing artifact. For each public chain, a later analysis derived a clonal expansion index from normalized ranks of inferred template counts within each repertoire. A later analysis computed generation probabilities with a VDJ recombination model fitted to out-of-frame rearrangements, and checked the results against IGoR. A later analysis scored TCR-TCR, TCR-HLA and TCR-CMV co-occurrence with hypergeometric tests, applying a repertoire-size bias correction to TCR pairs. False discovery rates were estimated in a later analysis by permuting HLA or CMV assignments 20 times. In a later analysis, co-occurring TCRs were grouped with DBSCAN, and TCRdist sequence similarity was added when clustering was performed within HLA-allele-positive subsets. For co-occurrence clustering, repertoires with fewer than 30,000 or more than 120,000 public chains were excluded, along with five or six repertoires with anomalous nucleotide sharing. TCRdb took over this immuneACCESS table, retaining in-frame rearrangements with V and J assigned. Such tables are incomplete; in checked studies, under half of the missing clones stem from an unresolved V gene, and the remainder is unexplained. V, J and clone size were drawn from that table, and D and trimming were deduced from the DNA. This sample comprises about 190,000 clones, approximately 88% of them detected only once. 2.6% of the sample lies in the top ten.

The cohort was made up of approximately 700 healthy bone marrow donors. At the time of sampling, every cohort member was nominally healthy, though immune exposures that went unrecorded were likely present. The donor tested CMV seropositive, placing the donor among the 289 seropositive members of the cohort. Every donor gave a peripheral blood sample, and the peripheral blood mononuclear cells from that sample were used for TCR beta sequencing. The Qiagen DNeasy Blood Extraction Kit was used to extract genomic DNA from the blood cell samples. V is reduced by 2 bases and J by 0 bases, leaving a spacing of 14 bases between them. Inclusive of the bounding cysteine and phenylalanine, the CDR3 is 17 residues long. The only DNA kept is the CDR3, 51 bases in frame from the first base. The germline V gene supplies CDR1 SNHLY and CDR2 FYNNEI. Overall results and qualifications from the work: In an earlier analysis of some 550 of the donors, most TCR beta V segments were observed in productive rearrangements about 87% or about 30% of the time, broadly matching IMGT annotations. A later genetic analysis reported fewer N-insertions in productive TCRs among donors in an Asian-associated ancestry cluster than the approximately 670-donor mean. A later analysis found that most CMV-associated TCR beta chains appeared HLA-restricted, with HLA associations seemingly driven largely by CMV exposure. In vitro tests confirmed that a few of the cytomegalovirus-associated TCR beta chains recognize cytomegalovirus antigens. While some public TCRs were present in many individuals, most TCR sequences turned up only very rarely across donors. Compared with equally common non-associated chains, HLA-associated TCR beta chains in a later analysis were more clonally expanded and had lower generation probabilities. In a later analysis, TCR association rates were found to vary across HLA loci, with the most associated TCRs seen for DRB1 alleles and the fewest for HLA-C alleles. Only TCR beta chains were sequenced in this cohort, and the absence of alpha or paired-chain data limited detectable features. According to the authors, the approach could potentially be generalized to other disease states and immunological phenotypes. A later analysis associated 15,000 to 20,000 TCR beta sequences with specific HLA alleles at a false discovery rate of 0.05. Cytomegalovirus status was reported to be diagnosed by the classifier with high specificity and sensitivity in both the original and validation cohorts. Because counts were too low, 15 to 20 rarely observed V segments, including chromosome 9 orphons, were left out of the earlier analysis of over 550 of the donors. A cluster of highly shared sequence variants was judged likely to be a technical artifact of the sequencing pipeline. The study listed 150 to 200 TCR beta chains as associated with cytomegalovirus. Assigning TCR associations to individual alleles was difficult when HLA alleles, especially DR and DQ, strongly co-occurred. Linkage disequilibrium might explain the correlated functional status among segregating V segments, but an unknown experimental factor could not be ruled out. Because some donors lacked HLA typing at each locus, the association tests relied only on the typed subset. Because the 87-base-pair reads could not distinguish some IMGT-functional V segments, including TRBV6-2 and TRBV6-3, those segments were excluded. The presence/absence analyses assumed that sequencing depth was roughly uniform across donors, and that assumption may not be true. For the cohort, immune exposure information was limited to CMV serostatus. In a later genetic analysis, a missense DCLRE1C variant was associated with V-gene and J-gene trimming of TCR beta chains, and the association was replicated in an independent cohort. A later analysis reported that several top co-occurrence clusters appeared linked to parvovirus B19, influenza, CMV and Epstein-Barr virus. A further reported finding was that TCR beta sequences accurately predicted the HLA-A and HLA-B alleles for most subjects in the first cohort.

This receptor was obtained from a woman between 45 and 60 years old in good health and CMV-seropositive. The chain was built from TRBV2 and TRBJ1-5; the D segment cannot be called with confidence. The sample taken for sequencing was PBMCs. The CDR3 sequence is CASSERRSGSSNQPQHF. The bases are TGTGCCAGCAGTGAAAGGCGGTCGGGGTCTAGCAATCAGCCCCAGCATTTT.